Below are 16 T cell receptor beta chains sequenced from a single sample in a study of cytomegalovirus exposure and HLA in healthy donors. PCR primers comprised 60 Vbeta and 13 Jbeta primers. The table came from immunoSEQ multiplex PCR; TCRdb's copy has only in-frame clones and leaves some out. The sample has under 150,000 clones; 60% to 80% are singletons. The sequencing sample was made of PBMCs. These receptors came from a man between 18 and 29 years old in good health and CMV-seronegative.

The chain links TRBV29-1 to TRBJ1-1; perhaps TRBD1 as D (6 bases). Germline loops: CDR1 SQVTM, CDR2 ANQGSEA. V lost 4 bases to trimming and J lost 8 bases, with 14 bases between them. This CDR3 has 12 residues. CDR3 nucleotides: TGCAGCGTTGCCGGTGTAGGGACAGAAGCTTTCTTT. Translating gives CSVAGVGTEAFF.

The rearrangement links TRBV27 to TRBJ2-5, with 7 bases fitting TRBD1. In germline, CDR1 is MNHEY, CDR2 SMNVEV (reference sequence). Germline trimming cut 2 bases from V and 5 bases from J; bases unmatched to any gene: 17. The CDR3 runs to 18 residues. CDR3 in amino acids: CASSLADHRGPRFETQYF. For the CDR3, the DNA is TGTGCCAGCAGTTTAGCGGACCACAGGGGCCCTCGTTTCGAGACCCAGTACTTC.

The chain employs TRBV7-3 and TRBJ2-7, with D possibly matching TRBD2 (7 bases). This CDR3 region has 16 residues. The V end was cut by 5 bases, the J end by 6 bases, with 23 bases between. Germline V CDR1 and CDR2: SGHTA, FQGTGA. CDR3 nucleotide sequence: TGTGCCAGCAGCCGCTGGGGGGGCTCTAACCCCTCCGAGCAGTACTTC. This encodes CASSRWGGSNPSEQYF.

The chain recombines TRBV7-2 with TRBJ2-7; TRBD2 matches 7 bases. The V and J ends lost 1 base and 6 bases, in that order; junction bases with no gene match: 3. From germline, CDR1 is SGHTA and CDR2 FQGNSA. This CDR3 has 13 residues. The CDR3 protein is CASSLERETEQYF. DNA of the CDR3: TGTGCCAGCAGCTTAGAGCGGGAAACCGAGCAGTACTTC.

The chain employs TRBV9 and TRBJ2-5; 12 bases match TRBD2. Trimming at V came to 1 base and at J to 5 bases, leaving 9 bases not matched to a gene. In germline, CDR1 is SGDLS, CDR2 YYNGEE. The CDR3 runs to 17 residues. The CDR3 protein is CASSVWASGGAVETQYF. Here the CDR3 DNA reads TGTGCCAGCAGCGTATGGGCTAGCGGGGGGGCCGTGGAGACCCAGTACTTC.

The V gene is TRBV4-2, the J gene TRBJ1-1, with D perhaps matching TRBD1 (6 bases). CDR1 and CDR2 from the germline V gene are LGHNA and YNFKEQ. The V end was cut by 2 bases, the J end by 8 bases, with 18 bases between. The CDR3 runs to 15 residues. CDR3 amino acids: CASSQTSGDGLEAFF. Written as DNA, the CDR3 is TGTGCCAGCAGCCAAACATCAGGGGACGGCTTAGAAGCTTTCTTT.

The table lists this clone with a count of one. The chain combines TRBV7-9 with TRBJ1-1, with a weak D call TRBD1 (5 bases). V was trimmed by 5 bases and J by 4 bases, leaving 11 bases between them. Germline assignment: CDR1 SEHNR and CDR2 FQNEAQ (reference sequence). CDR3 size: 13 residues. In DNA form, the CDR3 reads TGTGCCAGCAGCCCGCCAGGGCTCACTGAAGCTTTCTTT. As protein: CASSPPGLTEAFF. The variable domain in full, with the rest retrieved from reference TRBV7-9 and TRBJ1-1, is DTGVSQNPRHKITKRGQNVTFRCDPISEHNRLYWYRQTLGQGPEFLTYFQNEAQLEKSRLLSDRFSAERPKGSFSTLEIQRTEQGDSAMYLCASSPPGLTEAFFGQGTRLTVV.

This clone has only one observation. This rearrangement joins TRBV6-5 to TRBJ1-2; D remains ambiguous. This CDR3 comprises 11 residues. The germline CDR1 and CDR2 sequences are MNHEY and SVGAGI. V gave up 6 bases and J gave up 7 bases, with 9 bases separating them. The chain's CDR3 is CASRDSVGYTF. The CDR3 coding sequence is TGTGCCAGCAGAGATTCAGTTGGCTACACCTTC.

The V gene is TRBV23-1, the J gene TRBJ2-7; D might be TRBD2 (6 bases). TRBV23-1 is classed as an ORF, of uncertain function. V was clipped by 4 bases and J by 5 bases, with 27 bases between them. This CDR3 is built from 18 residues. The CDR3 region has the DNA TGCGCCAGCAGTCCCTCACGGATAGCGGACCTCGGGAAGCACGAGCAGTACTTC. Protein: CASSPSRIADLGKHEQYF.

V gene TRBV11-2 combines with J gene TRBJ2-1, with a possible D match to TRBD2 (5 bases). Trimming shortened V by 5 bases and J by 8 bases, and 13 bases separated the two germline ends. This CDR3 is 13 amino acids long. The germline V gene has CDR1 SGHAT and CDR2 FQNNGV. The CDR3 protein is CASSRWTVDEQFF. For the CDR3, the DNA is TGTGCCAGCAGCCGATGGACTGTGGATGAGCAGTTCTTC.

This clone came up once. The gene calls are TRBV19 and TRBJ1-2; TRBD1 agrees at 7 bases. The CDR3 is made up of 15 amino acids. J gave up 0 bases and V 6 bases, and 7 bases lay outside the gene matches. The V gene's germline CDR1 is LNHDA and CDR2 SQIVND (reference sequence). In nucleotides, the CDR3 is TGTGCCAGTAGGGAAGGGGGCCTTCCTAACTATGGCTACACCTTC. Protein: CASREGGLPNYGYTF. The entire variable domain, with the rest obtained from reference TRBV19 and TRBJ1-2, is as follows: DGGITQSPKYLFRKEGQNVTLSCEQNLNHDAMYWYRQDPGQGLRLIYYSQIVNDFQKGDIAEGYSVSREKKESFPLTVTSAQKNPTAFYLCASREGGLPNYGYTFGSGTRLTVV.

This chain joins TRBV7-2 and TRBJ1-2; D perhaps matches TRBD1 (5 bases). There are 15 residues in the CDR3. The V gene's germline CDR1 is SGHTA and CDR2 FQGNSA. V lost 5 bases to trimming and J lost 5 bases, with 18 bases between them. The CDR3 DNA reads TGTGCCAGCAGCCGATCAGTTTCAGGGATTTATGGCTACACCTTC. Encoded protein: CASSRSVSGIYGYTF.

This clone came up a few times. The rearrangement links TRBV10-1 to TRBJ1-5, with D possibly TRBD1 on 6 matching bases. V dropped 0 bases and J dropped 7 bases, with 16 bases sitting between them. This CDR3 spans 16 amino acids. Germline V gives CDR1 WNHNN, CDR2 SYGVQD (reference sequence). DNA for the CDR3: TGCGCCAGCAGTGAGTCTCCTGACAGGACAAACCAGCCCCAGCATTTT. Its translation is CASSESPDRTNQPQHF.

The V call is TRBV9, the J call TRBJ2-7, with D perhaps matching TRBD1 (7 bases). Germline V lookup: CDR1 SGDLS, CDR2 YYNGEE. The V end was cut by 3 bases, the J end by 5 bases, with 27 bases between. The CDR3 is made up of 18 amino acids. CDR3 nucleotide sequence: TGTGCCAGCAGCGCAGGGGGACTGACAGGGAGGTTCTCTGACGAGCAGTACTTC. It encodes CASSAGGLTGRFSDEQYF.

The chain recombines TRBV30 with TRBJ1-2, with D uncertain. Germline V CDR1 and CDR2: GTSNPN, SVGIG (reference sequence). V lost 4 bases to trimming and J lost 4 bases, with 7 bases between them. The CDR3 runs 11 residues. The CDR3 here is CAWMGSYGYTF. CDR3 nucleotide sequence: TGTGCCTGGATGGGCAGCTATGGCTACACCTTC.

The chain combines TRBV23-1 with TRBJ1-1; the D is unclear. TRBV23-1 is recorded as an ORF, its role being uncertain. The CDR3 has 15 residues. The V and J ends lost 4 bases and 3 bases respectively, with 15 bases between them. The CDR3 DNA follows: TGCGCCAGCAGTCCAGATGATAGGAGGGACACTGAAGCTTTCTTT. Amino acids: CASSPDDRRDTEAFF.